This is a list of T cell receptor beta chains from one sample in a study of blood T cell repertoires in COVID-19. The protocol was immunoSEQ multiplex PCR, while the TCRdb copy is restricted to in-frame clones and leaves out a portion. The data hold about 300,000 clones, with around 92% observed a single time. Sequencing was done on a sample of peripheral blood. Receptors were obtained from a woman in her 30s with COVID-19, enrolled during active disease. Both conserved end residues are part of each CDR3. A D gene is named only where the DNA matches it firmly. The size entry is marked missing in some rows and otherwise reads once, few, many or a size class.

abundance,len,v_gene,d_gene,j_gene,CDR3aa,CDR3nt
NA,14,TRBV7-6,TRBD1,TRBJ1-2,CASSPRQGMDGYTF,TGTGCCAGCAGCCCGAGACAGGGTATGGACGGCTACACCTTC
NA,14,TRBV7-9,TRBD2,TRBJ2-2,CATIAGGFTGELFF,TGTGCCACAATAGCGGGGGGTTTCACCGGGGAGCTGTTTTTT
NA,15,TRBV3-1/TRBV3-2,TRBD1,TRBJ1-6,CASSRRDSYYSPLHF,TGTGCCAGCAGCCGGCGGGACAGCTACTATTCACCCCTCCACTTT
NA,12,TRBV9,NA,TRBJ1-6,CASSVESGILHF,TGTGCCAGCAGCGTAGAGTCAGGGATACTCCACTTT
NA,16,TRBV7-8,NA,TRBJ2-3,CASSLWGRTTGDTQYF,TGTGCCAGCAGCTTATGGGGGCGGACCACAGGGGATACGCAGTATTTT
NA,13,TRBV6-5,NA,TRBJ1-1,CASRTGYTTEAFF,TGTGCCAGCAGAACAGGGTACACCACTGAAGCTTTCTTT
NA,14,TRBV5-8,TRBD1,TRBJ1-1,CASSLDRGNTEAFF,TGTGCCAGCAGCTTGGACAGGGGGAACACTGAAGCTTTCTTT
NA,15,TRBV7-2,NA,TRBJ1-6,CASSLDGLDNSPLHF,TGTGCCAGCAGCTTAGACGGTCTCGATAATTCACCCCTCCACTTT
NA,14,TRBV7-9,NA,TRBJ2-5,CASSLSGAGETQYF,TGTGCCAGCAGCTTAAGTGGGGCTGGAGAGACCCAGTACTTC
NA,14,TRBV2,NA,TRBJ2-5,CASSGRGWRETQYF,TGTGCCAGCAGTGGTCGGGGGTGGAGAGAGACCCAGTACTTC
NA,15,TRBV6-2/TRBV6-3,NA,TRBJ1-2,CASSYEDRTYNGYTF,TGTGCCAGCAGTTACGAGGACAGAACCTATAATGGCTACACCTTC
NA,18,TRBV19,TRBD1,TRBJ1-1,CASSLWTGGRFMNTEAFF,TGTGCCAGTAGTCTCTGGACAGGGGGACGCTTCATGAACACTGAAGCTTTCTTT
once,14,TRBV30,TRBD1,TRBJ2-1,CAWRERGLVNEQFF,TGTGCCTGGAGGGAAAGGGGGCTCGTCAATGAGCAGTTCTTC
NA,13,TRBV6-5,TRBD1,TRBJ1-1,CASSRQGNTEAFF,TGTGCCAGCAGTAGACAGGGGAACACTGAAGCTTTCTTT
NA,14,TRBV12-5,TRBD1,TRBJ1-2,CASGLSTGWDGYTF,TGTGCTAGTGGTTTGTCGACAGGGTGGGATGGCTACACCTTC
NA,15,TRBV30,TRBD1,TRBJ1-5,CAGSRGPKENQPQHF,TGTGCCGGAAGCAGGGGGCCCAAAGAAAATCAGCCCCAGCATTTT
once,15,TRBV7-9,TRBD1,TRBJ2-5,CASSSRDRVKETQYF,TGTGCCAGCAGCTCCCGGGACAGAGTGAAAGAGACCCAGTACTTC
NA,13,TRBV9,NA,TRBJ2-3,CAGRVSRTDTQYF,TGTGCCGGTAGAGTATCCCGCACAGATACGCAGTATTTT
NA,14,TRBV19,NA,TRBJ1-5,CASTPGDGNQPQHF,TGTGCCAGTACCCCGGGGGACGGCAATCAGCCCCAGCATTTT
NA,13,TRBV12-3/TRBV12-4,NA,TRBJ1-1,CASSFQGPGGGFF,TGTGCCAGCAGTTTTCAGGGGCCAGGCGGAGGTTTCTTT
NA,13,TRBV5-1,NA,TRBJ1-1,CASSLYLEGEAFF,TGCGCCAGCAGCTTGTATCTAGAGGGTGAAGCTTTCTTT
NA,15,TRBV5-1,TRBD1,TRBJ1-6,CASSTGTGRWSPLHF,TGCGCCAGCAGCACCGGGACAGGGAGGTGGTCACCCCTCCACTTT
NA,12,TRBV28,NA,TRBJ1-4,CAITAGGEKLFF,TGTGCCATTACGGCGGGTGGGGAAAAACTGTTTTTT
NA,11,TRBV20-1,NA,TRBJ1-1,CSAPQNTEAFF,TGCAGTGCTCCACAGAACACTGAAGCTTTCTTT
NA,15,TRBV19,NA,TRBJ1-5,CASSYPGQSKGPQHF,TGTGCCAGTAGTTACCCCGGACAGTCAAAAGGGCCCCAGCATTTT
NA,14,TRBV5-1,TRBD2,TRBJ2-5,CASSTTSGGATQYF,TGCGCCAGCAGCACCACTAGCGGGGGGGCGACCCAGTACTTC
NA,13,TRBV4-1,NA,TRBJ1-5,CASSFGVNQPQHF,TGCGCCAGCAGCTTCGGGGTTAATCAGCCCCAGCATTTT
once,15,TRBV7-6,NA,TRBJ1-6,CASSYSLGGNSPLHF,TGTGCCAGCAGCTACAGTCTCGGGGGTAATTCACCCCTCCACTTT